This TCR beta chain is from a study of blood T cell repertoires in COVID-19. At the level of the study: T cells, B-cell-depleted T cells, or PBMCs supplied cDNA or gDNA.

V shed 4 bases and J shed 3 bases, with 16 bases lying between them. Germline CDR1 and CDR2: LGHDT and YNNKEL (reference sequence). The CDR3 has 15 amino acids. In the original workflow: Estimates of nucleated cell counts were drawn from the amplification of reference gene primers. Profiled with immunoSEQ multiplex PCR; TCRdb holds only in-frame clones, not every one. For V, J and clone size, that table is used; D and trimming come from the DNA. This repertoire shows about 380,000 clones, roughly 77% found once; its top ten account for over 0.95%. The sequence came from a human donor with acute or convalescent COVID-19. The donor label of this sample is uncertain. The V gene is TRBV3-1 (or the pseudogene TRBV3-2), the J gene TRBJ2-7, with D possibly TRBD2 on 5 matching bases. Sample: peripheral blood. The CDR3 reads CASSLGPTRDYEQYF. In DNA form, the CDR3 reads TGTGCCAGCAGCCTTGGCCCTACTAGGGACTACGAGCAGTACTTC.